The clone carrying this T cell receptor beta chain was seen a few times. Its antigen is unidentified. The data are from a study of CD8+ T cells in alopecia areata. Study-wide results and caveats: Resident alphabeta T-cell populations of normal skin are likewise subject to sequencing in scalp samples.

There are 12 residues in the CDR3. Per germline, CDR1 SQVTM and CDR2 ANQGSEA. Trimming removed 4 bases at V and 11 bases at J, with 17 bases between. As to treatment: oral pan-JAK inhibitor, 5-10 mg twice daily. TCR sequencing used cDNA made by reverse transcription of extracted RNA. Measured with immunoSEQ multiplex PCR; TCRdb has only the in-frame clones, and not every one. The data show over 100,000 clones, around 56% seen once. This specimen consisted of CD4+ T cells sorted from blood, obtained at week 4, from a patient treated with tofacitinib. The chain uses TRBV29-1 and TRBJ1-1, with no clear D. The sequence was obtained from a human donor with alopecia areata. CDR3 protein: CSVGRDLDGAFF. CDR3 coding DNA: TGCAGCGTTGGAAGGGATCTGGACGGGGCTTTCTTT.